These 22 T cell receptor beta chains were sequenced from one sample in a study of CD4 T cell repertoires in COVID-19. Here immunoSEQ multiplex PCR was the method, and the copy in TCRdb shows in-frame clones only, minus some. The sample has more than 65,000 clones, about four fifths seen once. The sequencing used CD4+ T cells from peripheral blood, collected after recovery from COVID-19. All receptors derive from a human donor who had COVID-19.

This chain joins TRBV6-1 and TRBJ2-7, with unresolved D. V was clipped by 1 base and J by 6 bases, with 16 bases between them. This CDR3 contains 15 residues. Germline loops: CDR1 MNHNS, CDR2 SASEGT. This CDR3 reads CASSEVRGDGAEQYF. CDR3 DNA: TGTGCCAGCAGTGAAGTAAGAGGAGACGGTGCCGAGCAGTACTTC.

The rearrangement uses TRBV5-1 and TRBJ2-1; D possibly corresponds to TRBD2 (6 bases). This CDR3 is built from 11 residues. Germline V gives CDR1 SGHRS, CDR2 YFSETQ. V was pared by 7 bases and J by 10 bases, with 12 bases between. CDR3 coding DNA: TGCGCCAGCCGACTAGAGGGCGAGCAGTTCTTC. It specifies CASRLEGEQFF.

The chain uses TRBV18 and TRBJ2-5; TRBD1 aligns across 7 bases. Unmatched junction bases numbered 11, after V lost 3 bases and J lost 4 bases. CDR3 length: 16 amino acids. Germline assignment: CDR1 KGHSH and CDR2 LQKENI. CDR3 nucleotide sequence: TGTGCCAGCTCACCCCAGAACAGGGGATTAGGAGAGACCCAGTACTTC. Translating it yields CASSPQNRGLGETQYF.

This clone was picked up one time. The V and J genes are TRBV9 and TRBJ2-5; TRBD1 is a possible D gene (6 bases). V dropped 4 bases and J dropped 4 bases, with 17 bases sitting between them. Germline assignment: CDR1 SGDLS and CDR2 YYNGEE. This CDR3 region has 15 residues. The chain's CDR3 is CASSPRRDTVETQYF. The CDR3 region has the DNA TGTGCCAGCAGCCCCAGACGGGACACGGTAGAGACCCAGTACTTC.

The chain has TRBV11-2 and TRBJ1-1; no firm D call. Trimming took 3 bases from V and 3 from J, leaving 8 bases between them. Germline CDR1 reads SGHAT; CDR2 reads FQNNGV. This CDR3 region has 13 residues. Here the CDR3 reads CASSFTGDTEAFF. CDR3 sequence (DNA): TGTGCCAGCAGCTTTACCGGGGACACTGAAGCTTTCTTT.

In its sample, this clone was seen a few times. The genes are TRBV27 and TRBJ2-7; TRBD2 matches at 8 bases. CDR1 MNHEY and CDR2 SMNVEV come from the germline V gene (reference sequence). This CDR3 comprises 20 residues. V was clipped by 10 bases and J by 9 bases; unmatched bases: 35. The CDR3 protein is CATLRGGLSLHLLDILGQYF. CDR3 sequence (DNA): TGTGCCACTCTCCGGGGGGGACTCAGTCTTCACTTGCTCGACATCCTGGGGCAGTACTTC.

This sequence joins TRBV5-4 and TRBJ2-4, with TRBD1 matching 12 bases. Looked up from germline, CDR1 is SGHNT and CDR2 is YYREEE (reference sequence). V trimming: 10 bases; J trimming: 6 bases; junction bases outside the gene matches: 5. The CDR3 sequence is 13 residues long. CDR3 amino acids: CAGSGQGANIQYF. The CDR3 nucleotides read TGTGCCGGTTCGGGACAGGGGGCAAACATTCAGTACTTC.

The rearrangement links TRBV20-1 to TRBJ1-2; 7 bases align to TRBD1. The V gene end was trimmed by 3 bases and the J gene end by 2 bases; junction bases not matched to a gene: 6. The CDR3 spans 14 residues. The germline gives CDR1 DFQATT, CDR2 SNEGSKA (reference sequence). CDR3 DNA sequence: TGCAGTGCTAGTGGACAGGTTGAAAACTATGGCTACACCTTC. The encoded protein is CSASGQVENYGYTF.

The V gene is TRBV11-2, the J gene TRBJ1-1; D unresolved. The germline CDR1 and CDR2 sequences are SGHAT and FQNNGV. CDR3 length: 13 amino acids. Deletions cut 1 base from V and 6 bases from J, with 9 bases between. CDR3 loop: CASSLARSAEAFF. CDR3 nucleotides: TGTGCCAGCAGCTTAGCCAGAAGTGCTGAAGCTTTCTTT.

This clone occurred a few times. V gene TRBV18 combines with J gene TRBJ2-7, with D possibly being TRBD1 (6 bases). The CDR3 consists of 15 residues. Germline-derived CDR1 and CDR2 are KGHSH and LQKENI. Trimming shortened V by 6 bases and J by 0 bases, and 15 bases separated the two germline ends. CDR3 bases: TGTGCCAGCTCCTCGGGACAAACAAGCTCCTACGAGCAGTACTTC. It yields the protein CASSSGQTSSYEQYF.

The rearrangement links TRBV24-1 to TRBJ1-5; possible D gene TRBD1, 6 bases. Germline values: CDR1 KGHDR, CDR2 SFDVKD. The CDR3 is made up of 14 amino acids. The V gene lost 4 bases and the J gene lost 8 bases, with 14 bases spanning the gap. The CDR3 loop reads CATSDPTGPEPQHF. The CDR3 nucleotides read TGTGCCACCAGTGACCCGACAGGTCCCGAGCCCCAGCATTTT.

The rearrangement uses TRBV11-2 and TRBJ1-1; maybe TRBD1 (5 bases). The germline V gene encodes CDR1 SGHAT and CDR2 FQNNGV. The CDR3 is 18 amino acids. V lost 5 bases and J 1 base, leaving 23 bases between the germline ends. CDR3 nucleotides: TGTGCCAGCAGCCGACCCCCCCATGGGGCTGCGGGGAACACTGAAGCTTTCTTT. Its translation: CASSRPPHGAAGNTEAFF. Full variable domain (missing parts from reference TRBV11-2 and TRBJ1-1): EAGVAQSPRYKIIEKRQSVAFWCNPISGHATLYWYQQILGQGPKLLIQFQNNGVVDDSQLPKDRFSAERLKGVDSTLKIQPAKLEDSAVYLCASSRPPHGAAGNTEAFFGQGTRLTVV.

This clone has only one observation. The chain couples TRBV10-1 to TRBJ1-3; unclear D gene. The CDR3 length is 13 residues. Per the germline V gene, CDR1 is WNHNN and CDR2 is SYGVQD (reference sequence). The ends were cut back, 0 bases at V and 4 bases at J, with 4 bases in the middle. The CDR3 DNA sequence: TGCGCCAGCAGTGAGTCGATGGGAAACACCATATATTTT. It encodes CASSESMGNTIYF.

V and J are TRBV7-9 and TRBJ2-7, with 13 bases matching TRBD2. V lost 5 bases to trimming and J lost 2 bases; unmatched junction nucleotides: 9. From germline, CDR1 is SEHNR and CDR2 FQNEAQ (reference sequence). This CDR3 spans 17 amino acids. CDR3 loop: CASSLPVGLAGAYEQYF. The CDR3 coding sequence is TGTGCCAGCAGCCTACCTGTTGGACTAGCGGGGGCCTACGAGCAGTACTTC.

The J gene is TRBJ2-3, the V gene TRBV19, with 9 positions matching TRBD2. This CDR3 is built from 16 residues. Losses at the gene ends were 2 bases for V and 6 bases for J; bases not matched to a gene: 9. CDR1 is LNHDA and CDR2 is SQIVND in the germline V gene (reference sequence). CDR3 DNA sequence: TGTGCCAGTAGTATAAGGAGCGGGACTAGCAGCGATACGCAGTATTTT. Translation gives CASSIRSGTSSDTQYF.

CDR3 nucleotide sequence: TGTGCCAGCAGCCATCGTCCTCTTTACACAGATACGCAGTATTTT. This codes for CASSHRPLYTDTQYF. The J gene is TRBJ2-3, the V gene TRBV21-1. TRBV21-1 is recorded as a pseudogene. The CDR3 is 15 residues long.

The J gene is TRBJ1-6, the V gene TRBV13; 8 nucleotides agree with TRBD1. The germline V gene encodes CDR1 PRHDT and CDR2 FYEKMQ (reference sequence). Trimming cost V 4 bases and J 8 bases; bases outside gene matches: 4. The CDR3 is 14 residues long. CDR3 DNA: TGTGCCAGCAGCTCTAGACAGGGGTATTCACCCCTCCACTTT. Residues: CASSSRQGYSPLHF.

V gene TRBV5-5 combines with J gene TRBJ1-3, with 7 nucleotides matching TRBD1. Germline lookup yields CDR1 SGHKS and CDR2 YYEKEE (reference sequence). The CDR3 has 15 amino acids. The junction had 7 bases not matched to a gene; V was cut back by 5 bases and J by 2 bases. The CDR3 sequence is CASSWTGNPGNTIYF. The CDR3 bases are TGTGCCAGCAGTTGGACAGGAAATCCTGGAAACACCATATATTTT.

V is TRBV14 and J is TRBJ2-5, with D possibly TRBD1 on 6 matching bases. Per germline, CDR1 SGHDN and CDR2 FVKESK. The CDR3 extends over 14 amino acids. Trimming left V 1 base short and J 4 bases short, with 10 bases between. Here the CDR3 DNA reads TGTGCCAGCAGCCAAGGGGGCAGGGGAGAGACCCAGTACTTC. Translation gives CASSQGGRGETQYF. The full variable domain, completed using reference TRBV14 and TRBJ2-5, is EAGVTQFPSHSVIEKGQTVTLRCDPISGHDNLYWYRRVMGKEIKFLLHFVKESKQDESGMPNNRFLAERTGGTYSTLKVQPAELEDSGVYFCASSQGGRGETQYFGPGTRLLVL.

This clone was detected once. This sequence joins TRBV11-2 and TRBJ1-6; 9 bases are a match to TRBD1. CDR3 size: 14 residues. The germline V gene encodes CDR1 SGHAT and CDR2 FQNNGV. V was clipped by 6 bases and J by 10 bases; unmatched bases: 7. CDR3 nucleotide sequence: TGTGCCAGCAGTTTGGACAGGGGACGGTCACCCCTCCACTTT. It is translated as CASSLDRGRSPLHF.

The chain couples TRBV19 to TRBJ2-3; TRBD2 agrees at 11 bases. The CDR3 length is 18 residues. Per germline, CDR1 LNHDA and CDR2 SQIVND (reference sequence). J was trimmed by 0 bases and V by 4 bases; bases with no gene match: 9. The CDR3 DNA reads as TGTGCCAGTAGTAAAGGGACTAGCGGAAGCCTTAGCACAGATACGCAGTATTTT. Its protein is CASSKGTSGSLSTDTQYF.

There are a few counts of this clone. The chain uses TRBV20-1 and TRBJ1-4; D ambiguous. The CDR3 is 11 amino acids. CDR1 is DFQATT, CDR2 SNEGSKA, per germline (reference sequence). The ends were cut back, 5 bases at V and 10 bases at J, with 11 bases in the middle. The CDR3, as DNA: TGCAGTGCTGAGGAGGAGGGAAAACTGTTTTTT. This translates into CSAEEEGKLFF.